This T cell receptor beta chain was captured in a study of OX40 agonist ivuxolimab in advanced cancers. Individuals having autoimmune disease history or systemic immunosuppression were not enrolled. Blood specimens came from baseline, cycle 4 day 1, and cycle 7 day 1. The V and J ends lost 3 bases and 1 base respectively, with 10 bases between them. CDR1 and CDR2 (germline): SGHDT, YYEEEE. CDR3 length: 14 amino acids. Overall study results and limits: Circulating CD4+ and CD8+ T cells showed clonal expansion by week 6 at 0.1 to 3.0 mg/kg. Compared with others, partial responders at 0.1-3.0 mg/kg displayed clonal expansion among the lowest.

Clones were sequenced by immunoSEQ multiplex PCR, and TCRdb holds only the in-frame ones, with some missing. This sample has 39,000 or so clones, with 70% to 90% found just once. Concerning this clone itself: Its antigen is as yet unknown.

The rearrangement joins TRBV5-6 to TRBJ2-5, with D perhaps given as TRBD1 or TRBD2 (5 bases each). The sample here was CD4+ or CD8+ T cells sorted from blood, taken in a trial of the OX40 agonist ivuxolimab. The receptor was derived from an adult with an advanced solid tumor such as melanoma, head and neck, liver or kidney cancer. The CDR3 DNA reads TGTGCCAGCAGCTCGGGACCGATCCAAGAGACCCAGTACTTC. Protein: CASSSGPIQETQYF.